Only a few counts were recorded for the clone carrying this T cell receptor beta chain. Its antigen is not known. Germline-derived CDR1 and CDR2 are SQVTM and ANQGSEA. J lost 3 bases, V lost 6 bases, and 6 bases had no gene match. The CDR3 totals 14 residues. In TCRdb, the reads were re-called with MiXCR into one record per CDR3 protein. The repertoire has 450,000 to 600,000 distinct CDR3 sequences, around 11% of them found once; the top ten carry roughly 10%. The sample comes from a study of T cell repertoires in cytomegalovirus infection. Study in general: Signatures in public TCR beta sequences pointed to both CMV infection and matching HLA type.

Study-wide results and caveats: Identification of carriers of CMV plus the relevant HLA was performed using cumulative public TCR beta family frequency. Within the response measured ex vivo, HLA-C-restricted CMV-specific TCR beta clonotypes were dominant.

This chain connects TRBV29-1 to TRBJ1-3, with 9 positions matching TRBD1. The source of this sequence is a human donor in good health (CMV status not recorded). Some clones in this sample may be carry-over from other donors' samples. Sequencing used PBMCs. The chain's CDR3 is CSVQQGAYGNTIYF. The CDR3 DNA sequence: TGCAGCGTACAACAGGGGGCGTATGGAAACACCATATATTTT.